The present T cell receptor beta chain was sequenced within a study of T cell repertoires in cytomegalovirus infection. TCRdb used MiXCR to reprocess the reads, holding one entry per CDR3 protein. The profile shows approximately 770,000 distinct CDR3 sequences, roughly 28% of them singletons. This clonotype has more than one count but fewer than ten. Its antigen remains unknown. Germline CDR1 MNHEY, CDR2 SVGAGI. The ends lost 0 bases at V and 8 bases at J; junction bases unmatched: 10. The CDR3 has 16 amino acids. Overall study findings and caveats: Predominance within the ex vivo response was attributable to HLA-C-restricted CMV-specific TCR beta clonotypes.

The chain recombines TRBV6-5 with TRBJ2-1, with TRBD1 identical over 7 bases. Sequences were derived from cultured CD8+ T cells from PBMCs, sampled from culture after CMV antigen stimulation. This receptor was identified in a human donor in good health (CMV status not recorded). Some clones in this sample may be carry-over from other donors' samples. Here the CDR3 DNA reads TGTGCCAGCAGTTACTCGACACAGGGGCCTAAGGATGAGCAGTTCTTC. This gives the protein CASSYSTQGPKDEQFF.